Described below is a single T cell receptor beta chain sequence and its context. The antigen is undetermined. The junction departs from germline at one end; a sequencing error may be responsible. With 10-nucleotide random UMIs included, cDNA was synthesized by 5'RACE. TCRdb reanalysed the 5' RACE reads using MiXCR and keeps one entry per CDR3 protein. Of fewer than 85,000 distinct CDR3 sequences in the sample, roughly 17% are singletons; the top ten hold approximately 15%. The CDR3 length is 15 residues. The germline V gene has CDR1 SGHKS and CDR2 YYEKEE (reference sequence). This specimen comes from a study of neurological immune-mediated disorders. Study-level points and caveats: The greatest TCR clonal expansion appeared in HTLV-1-associated myelopathy and the smallest, falling below healthy controls, in multiple sclerosis.

The receptor was isolated from a woman between 40 and 55 years old in good health. V usage is TRBV5-5 and J usage is TRBJ1-6; possibly TRBD1 for D (6 bases). Sequences were obtained from PBMCs. The CDR3 region has the DNA TGTGCTAGCAGCTGGGCCCCGGACAGAAATTCACCCATCCACTTT. Its protein product is CASSWAPDRNSPIHF. The whole variable domain, remainder taken from reference TRBV5-5 and TRBJ1-6, is DAGVTQSPTHLIKTRGQQVTLRCSPISGHKSVSWYQQVLGQGPQFIFQYYEKEERGRGNFPDRFSARQFPNYSSELNVNALLLGDSALYLCASSWAPDRNSPIHFGNGTRLTVT.